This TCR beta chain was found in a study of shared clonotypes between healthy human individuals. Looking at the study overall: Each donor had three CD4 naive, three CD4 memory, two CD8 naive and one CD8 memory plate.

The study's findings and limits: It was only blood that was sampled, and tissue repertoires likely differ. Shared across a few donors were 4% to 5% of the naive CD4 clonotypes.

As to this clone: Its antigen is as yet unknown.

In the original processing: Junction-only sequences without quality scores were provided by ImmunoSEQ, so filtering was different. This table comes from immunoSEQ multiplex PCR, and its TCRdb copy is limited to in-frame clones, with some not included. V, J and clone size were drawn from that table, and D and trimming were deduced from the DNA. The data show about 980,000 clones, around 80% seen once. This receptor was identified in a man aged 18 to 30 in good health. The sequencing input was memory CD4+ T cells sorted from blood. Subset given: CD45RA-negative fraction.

This CDR3 is CASSLGSEIQGETQYF. The CDR3 DNA is TGTGCCAGCAGCTTAGGGTCGGAGATCCAGGGGGAGACCCAGTACTTC. This chain uses TRBV7-9 with TRBJ2-5; weak D call: TRBD1 (6 bases). The CDR3 has 16 residues. The germline CDR1 and CDR2 sequences are SEHNR and FQNEAQ (reference sequence). With 1 base removed from V and 5 bases from J, the gap between germline ends came to 17 bases. Looking up the rest from reference TRBV7-9 and TRBJ2-5 gives the full variable domain: DTGVSQNPRHKITKRGQNVTFRCDPISEHNRLYWYRQTLGQGPEFLTYFQNEAQLEKSRLLSDRFSAERPKGSFSTLEIQRTEQGDSAMYLCASSLGSEIQGETQYFGPGTRLLVL.